The 22 T cell receptor beta chains below all came from one sample that was sequenced in a study of blood T cells in healthy people across ages. A second PCR, run for roughly 6 to 11 cycles, used a sample-barcoded 5' primer plus a J-beta primer mix. MiXCR was run by TCRdb on the 5' RACE reads, yielding one entry per CDR3 protein. The sample records more than 900,000 distinct CDR3 sequences, almost 30% being singletons. These data were also filed under a second study, of T cells of mothers and their children.

Input material: blood. The receptors shown here come from a middle-aged woman in good health.

This clonotype was observed a handful of times. The chain combines TRBV5-6 with TRBJ2-7, with D unresolved. The V end lost 2 bases, the J end lost 6 bases, and 6 bases lay between the germline ends. There are 11 residues in the CDR3. Germline values: CDR1 SGHDT, CDR2 YYEEEE. The chain's CDR3 is CASSLESEQYF. The CDR3, as DNA: TGTGCCAGCAGCTTAGAGTCCGAGCAGTACTTC.

The chain couples TRBV5-1 to TRBJ1-5; 7 bases agree with TRBD1. J was trimmed by 3 bases and V by 4 bases; bases with no gene match: 1. The CDR3 has 13 residues. The germline gives CDR1 SGHRS, CDR2 YFSETQ. The chain's CDR3 is CASSTGDNQPQHF. The CDR3, as DNA: TGCGCCAGCAGCACAGGGGACAATCAGCCCCAGCATTTT.

V gene TRBV15 combines with J gene TRBJ1-2; D unresolved. Trimming took 1 base from V and 8 from J, leaving 14 bases between them. Looked up from germline, CDR1 is LNHNV and CDR2 is YYDKDF (reference sequence). CDR3 length: 14 amino acids. In DNA, the CDR3 is TGTGCCACCAGCAGAGCCTCGGTACCGGGAGGCTACACCTTC. Its protein product is CATSRASVPGGYTF.

J is TRBJ2-1 and V is TRBV6-2 or TRBV6-3, with D possibly being TRBD2 (5 bases). Germline loops: CDR1 MNHEY, CDR2 SVGEGT. With 2 bases removed from V and 4 bases from J, the gap between germline ends came to 6 bases. This CDR3 has 13 amino acids. The CDR3 coding sequence is TGTGCCAGCAGTTACGGCGGGTACAATGAGCAGTTCTTC. It codes for CASSYGGYNEQFF.

The genes are TRBV5-4 and TRBJ2-5, with no clear D. Trimming removed 3 bases from V and 2 bases from J, with 11 bases in between. The length of the CDR3 is 14 residues. Germline V lookup: CDR1 SGHNT, CDR2 YYREEE (reference sequence). The CDR3 sequence: CASSYLQEQETQYF. DNA for the CDR3: TGTGCCAGCAGCTACCTACAAGAACAAGAGACCCAGTACTTC.

This sequence joins TRBV6-1 and TRBJ2-4; TRBD1 is a possible D gene (6 bases). Deletions cut 2 bases from V and 5 bases from J, with 7 bases between. This CDR3 contains 13 residues. CDR1 MNHNS and CDR2 SASEGT come from the germline V gene. The CDR3 spells CASSEQGQNIQYF. CDR3 coding DNA: TGTGCCAGCAGTGAACAGGGGCAAAACATTCAGTACTTC.

The V gene is TRBV7-8, the J gene TRBJ2-3, with D possibly being TRBD1 or TRBD2 (5 bases each). CDR1 SGHVS and CDR2 FQNEAQ come from the germline V gene. V lost 1 base to trimming and J lost 2 bases, with 22 bases between them. This CDR3 has 19 amino acids. CDR3 DNA sequence: TGTGCCAGCAGCTTAGAGGGGACCAGTGGAGAACGGGACACAGATACGCAGTATTTT. Translation: CASSLEGTSGERDTDTQYF. Full variable domain (missing parts from reference TRBV7-8 and TRBJ2-3): GAGVSQSPRYKVAKRGQDVALRCDPISGHVSLFWYQQALGQGPEFLTYFQNEAQLDKSGLPSDRFFAERPEGSVSTLKIQRTQQEDSAVYLCASSLEGTSGERDTDTQYFGPGTRLTVL.

The CDR3 DNA reads TGTGCCAGTAGTATCCCGACTTTC. Translation: CASSIPTF. The chain joins TRBV19 to TRBJ2-6; D remains unclear. Germline V lookup: CDR1 LNHDA, CDR2 SQIVND (reference sequence). CDR3 size: 8 residues. Trimming shortened V by 3 bases and J by 18 bases, and 3 bases separated the two germline ends. The variable domain in full, with the rest retrieved from reference TRBV19 and TRBJ2-6, is DGGITQSPKYLFRKEGQNVTLSCEQNLNHDAMYWYRQDPGQGLRLIYYSQIVNDFQKGDIAEGYSVSREKKESFPLTVTSAQKNPTAFYLCASSIPTFGAGSRLTVL.

The rearrangement joins TRBV12-3 or TRBV12-4 to TRBJ2-3; D gene unclear. This CDR3 is built from 13 residues. V gave up 3 bases and J gave up 10 bases, with 14 bases separating them. The CDR3 loop reads CASSLGRADAQYF. The DNA for the CDR3 is TGTGCCAGCAGTTTGGGCAGAGCCGATGCGCAGTATTTT.

J is TRBJ2-1 and V is TRBV7-2; 8 bases align to TRBD1. V lost 7 bases, J lost 10 bases, and 12 bases stayed unmatched. CDR1 is SGHTA, CDR2 FQGNSA, per germline. The CDR3 loop spans 14 amino acids. The CDR3 sequence: CASNTPGQVREQFF. CDR3 in DNA: TGTGCCAGCAACACTCCGGGACAGGTTCGGGAGCAGTTCTTC.

This clonotype was observed at least ten times. V gene TRBV20-1 combines with J gene TRBJ1-2; the match to TRBD1 covers 9 bases. Germline V lookup: CDR1 DFQATT, CDR2 SNEGSKA (reference sequence). The CDR3 extends over 14 amino acids. Germline trimming cut 8 bases from V and 7 bases from J; bases unmatched to any gene: 14. The CDR3 nucleotides are TGCAGTCCAGAAACGACAGGGGGATTTAGTGGCTACACCTTC. Its protein is CSPETTGGFSGYTF.

To note about this clonotype: This sequence may be a read error, since a much larger clone differs from it by one base. The CDR3 nucleotides are TGTGCCAGCAGCTACTCTAAGACAGGGTCGGGGGAGCAGTACTTC. It specifies CASSYSKTGSGEQYF. The rearrangement joins TRBV7-9 to TRBJ2-5, with a weak D call TRBD1 (7 bases). The CDR3 extends over 15 amino acids. The V gene lost 4 bases and the J gene lost 11 bases, with 23 bases spanning the gap. Germline CDR1 is SEHNR and CDR2 is FQNEAQ (reference sequence).

J is TRBJ2-1 and V is TRBV2; D gene ambiguous. The CDR3 totals 16 residues. Trimming cost V 2 bases and J 5 bases, with 16 bases left between them. Germline V gene data show CDR1 as SNHLY and CDR2 as FYNNEI. The CDR3 here is CASSEFAVRQNNEQFF. DNA of the CDR3: TGTGCCAGCAGTGAATTTGCCGTGAGGCAGAACAATGAGCAGTTCTTC.

This clonotype is a singleton in its sample. A junction end diverges from the germline sequence, so it may reflect a read error. The chain joins TRBV18 to TRBJ2-7; possibly TRBD1 for D (5 bases). CDR1 KGHSH and CDR2 LQKENI come from the germline V gene. This CDR3 region has 13 residues. Here the CDR3 DNA reads TGTGCCAACTCACCACCTGACAGCTACGAGCAGTACTTC. Amino acid sequence: CANSPPDSYEQYF.

This clonotype turned up a few times. The chain recombines TRBV12-3 or TRBV12-4 with TRBJ2-3; 7 positions agree with TRBD1. The CDR3 covers 17 residues. V dropped 1 base and J dropped 1; count of bases not matched to a gene: 8. The chain's CDR3 is CASSLVSRTGGTDTQYF. The CDR3, as DNA: TGTGCCAGCAGTTTAGTGTCCCGGACAGGCGGCACAGATACGCAGTATTTT.

This clonotype was observed a handful of times. The chain combines TRBV7-9 with TRBJ2-7; 12 bases align to TRBD2. This CDR3 contains 15 residues. V trimming: 3 bases; J trimming: 7 bases; junction bases outside the gene matches: 7. CDR1 is SEHNR, CDR2 FQNEAQ, per germline (reference sequence). The CDR3 DNA is TGTGCCAGCAGCTTTCTAGCGGGGGGGCCAAATGAGCAGTACTTC. It yields the protein CASSFLAGGPNEQYF.

There are many counts of this clonotype. The V call is TRBV12-5, the J call TRBJ2-3, with 8 positions matching TRBD1. With 7 bases clipped from V and 5 bases from J, the junction kept 14 bases outside the gene matches. The CDR3 is made up of 16 amino acids. CDR1 LGHNT and CDR2 FRNRAP come from the germline V gene. The CDR3 is CASAPINRGMGDTQYF. CDR3 bases: TGTGCTAGTGCCCCGATAAACAGGGGGATGGGAGATACGCAGTATTTT.

The sample holds a few counts of this clonotype. CDR3 DNA: TGTGCCAGCAGCTTAGGCGGCCGGGACAGGTCGTACGAGCAGTACTTC. It yields the protein CASSLGGRDRSYEQYF. The V and J genes are TRBV11-3 and TRBJ2-7, with 8 bases identical to TRBD1. The CDR3 extends over 16 amino acids. Germline-derived CDR1 and CDR2 are SGHNT and YENEEA. The trim removed 1 base at V and 4 bases at J, leaving 9 bases unmatched.

The J gene is TRBJ2-5, the V gene TRBV6-2 or TRBV6-3; the match to TRBD2 covers 8 bases. The CDR3 is made up of 14 amino acids. With 2 bases clipped from V and 5 bases from J, the junction kept 4 bases outside the gene matches. Looked up from germline, CDR1 is MNHEY and CDR2 is SVGEGT. As DNA, the CDR3 is TGTGCCAGCAGTTACAAAGGCGGGAGGGAGACCCAGTACTTC. Translated: CASSYKGGRETQYF.

As to this clonotype: One end of the junction fails to match germline, which may point to a read error. The chain links TRBV7-3 to TRBJ2-1; TRBD2 might be the D (6 bases). The CDR3 is 14 amino acids. The germline V gene encodes CDR1 SGHTA and CDR2 FQGTGA. The CDR3 is CASSVGTSNNEPYF. CDR3 bases: TGTGCCAGCAGCGTCGGGACTTCCAACAATGAGCCGTACTTC.

There are a few counts of this clonotype. The genes are TRBV20-1 and TRBJ2-3, with 12 bases aligning to TRBD2. J was trimmed by 2 bases and V by 0 bases; bases with no gene match: 3. This CDR3 region has 16 residues. Germline V gene sequence: CDR1 DFQATT, CDR2 SNEGSKA (reference sequence). The CDR3 is CSARDRLAGVTDTQYF. The CDR3 bases are TGCAGTGCTAGAGATCGACTAGCGGGGGTCACAGATACGCAGTATTTT.

This clonotype was seen at least ten times. This chain uses TRBV7-2 with TRBJ2-5; 9 nucleotides align to TRBD2. The trim removed 0 bases at V and 0 bases at J, leaving 2 bases unmatched. The length of the CDR3 is 16 residues. CDR1 is SGHTA and CDR2 is FQGNSA in the germline V gene. CDR3 DNA sequence: TGTGCCAGCAGCTTAGCTAGCGGGGGCTACCAAGAGACCCAGTACTTC. It specifies CASSLASGGYQETQYF.